The clone carrying this T cell receptor (beta chain) has more than one count but fewer than ten. Antigen unknown. The CDR3 covers 16 residues. CDR1 LGHDT and CDR2 YNNKEL come from the germline V gene (reference sequence). Germline trimming cut 7 bases from V and 10 bases from J; bases unmatched to any gene: 14. In the authors' methods: Samples contained a median of around 89,000 TCRs, with a range of about 20,000 to 750,000. TCRdb passed the RACE reads through MiXCR, listing each CDR3 protein once. The V and J calls reflect TCRdb's pipeline rather than the authors' work. The data contain 250,000 or so distinct CDR3 sequences, 7.5% to 10% of them seen just once; the ten biggest clones take up 2.3%. The sample originates from a study of human T cells and chemical hapten exposure. The wider study: Donors were sensitized with 2% DPC on the upper inner arm.

Specified time point: pre-sensitization, week 0. The treatment: therapeutic diphenylcyclopropenone sensitization with weekly scalp DPC. Study results and caveats: Sensitizing to DPC left TCRs with a frequency above 1 in 1000 unaltered.

The chain carries TRBV3-1 and TRBJ2-1; 12 nucleotides agree with TRBD2. The sample was whole blood, taken in connection with sensitization to the hapten diphenylcyclopropenone (DPC). This receptor was identified in a woman aged 40-49 years with alopecia areata. Some clones in this sample may be carry-over from other donors' samples. CDR3 coding DNA: TGTGCCAGCACCTACTACGGGACTAGCGGGTATGGGGAGCAGTTCTTC. Residues: CASTYYGTSGYGEQFF.